A single T cell receptor (beta chain) is shown here with its context. Antigen specificity is unknown. No DNA is shown, since the ends of the CDR3 on it are uncertain; the CDR3 is the one TCRdb lists. Per germline, CDR1 MNHEY and CDR2 SVGAGI. The CDR3 spans 15 amino acids, including both terminal residues. PCR amplification relied on 60 Vbeta primers (plus 13 Jbeta primers). Measured with immunoSEQ multiplex PCR; TCRdb has only the in-frame clones, and not every one. This sample yields fewer than 130,000 clones, of which around 80% are seen a single time; 10% to 15% belongs to the top ten. These data come from a study of cytomegalovirus exposure and HLA in healthy donors. Study-level findings and limits: Rarity held for most TCR sequences, but there were some public TCRs that occurred in many donors. It was confirmed in vitro that a few of the CMV-associated chains were specific for CMV antigens. The authors enumerated 150 to 200 TCR beta chains as linked to cytomegalovirus. Later analysis placed DRB1 highest and HLA-C lowest in TCR association rates, which differed by HLA locus.

The clonotype was recovered from a young man in good health and CMV-seropositive. V usage is TRBV6-5 and J usage is TRBJ1-2; the DNA was not used to check the table's D call, TRBD1. The specimen sequenced was PBMCs. The CDR3 spells CASSTSGQPRNGYTF.